This T cell receptor beta chain was retrieved from a study of shared clonotypes between healthy human individuals. Naive CD8 cells were CD45RO-negative, positively selected for CCR7, excluding terminally differentiated effector memory CD45RA+ cells. The CDR3 sequence is 14 residues long. V lost 1 base, J lost 0 bases, and 6 bases lay in between. Germline V gene data show CDR1 as SGHDN and CDR2 as FVKESK. To note about this clone: No antigen is known for it.

Study-wide points: Approximately 5.4% of naive CD4 clonotypes were common to a few donors. All-four-donor shared clonotypes had higher generation probabilities than non-shared clonotypes did.

The assay was immunoSEQ multiplex PCR, and TCRdb's table has in-frame clones only and misses some. Counted here are 700,000 to 950,000 clones, around 96% occurring once; the ten biggest clones make up around 0.25%. The chain links TRBV14 to TRBJ1-1; no definite D call. The TCR originated in a young man in good health. What was sequenced was naive CD8+ T cells sorted from blood. The CDR3 is CASSQGLVNTEAFF. DNA for the CDR3: TGTGCCAGCAGCCAAGGACTCGTGAACACTGAAGCTTTCTTT.